Ten or more counts support the clone carrying this TCR beta chain. This entry is derived from a study of regulatory T cells in long-lasting Graves disease. Study at large: For under 3 months, newly diagnosed Graves' patients had been taking antithyroid drugs.

Sequencing libraries for TCR beta were prepared with iRepertoire HTBI primers and Arm-PCR of CDR3 regions. Original data processing: The samples yielded fewer than 75 TRBV and roughly 15 TRBJ segments. TCRdb processed the multiplex PCR reads anew with MiXCR; each CDR3 protein has one entry. These V and J calls originate from TCRdb's pipeline instead of the authors' own analysis. Among hundreds of thousands of distinct CDR3 sequences listed, about 16% were seen once. The CDR3 is 15 residues long. Germline lookup yields CDR1 SGHAT and CDR2 FQNNGV. Trimming took 8 bases from V and 4 from J; bases not matched to a gene: 13. This sample's time point: newly diagnosed GD, antithyroid drugs for less than 3 months. PBMC-derived RNA was used for the TCR library. One endocrinology department in Xi'an, China, was where patients came from. These data were likewise used in another study, on T cells in Graves' hyperthyroidism and ophthalmopathy. This second study says: These patients, aged 18 to 65, had recently diagnosed hyperthyroidism lasting under 2 months.

This sequence joins TRBV11-2 and TRBJ2-7; 8 bases line up with TRBD2. The sequence derives from a man younger than 35 with Graves disease. The sequencing here drew on peripheral blood mononuclear cells (PBMCs), taken at new diagnosis, from a patient treated with antithyroid drugs. The CDR3 DNA reads as TGTGCCAGCGACGACTTTGCGGGAGGTTGGTACGAGCAGTACTTC. Its protein is CASDDFAGGWYEQYF.